This TCR beta chain was captured in a study of PD-1 blockade in classical Hodgkin lymphoma. Study conclusions and caveats: Patients who responded completely had about the same baseline diversity as newly diagnosed patients. Newly diagnosed patients had baseline TCR diversity that was reportedly lower than that of healthy donors.

Sample time point: cycle 4 day 1 (C4D1), after about 6 weeks of nivolumab. Following autologous stem cell transplantation, relapse occurred in every patient, and exposure to brentuximab vedotin varied. This clone was detected only a few times. Its antigen remains unidentified. Using immunoSEQ multiplex PCR, the repertoire was profiled, and TCRdb retains in-frame clones only, with some absent. The sample lists about 13,000 clones, approximately 81% occurring once. The V gene lost 8 bases and the J gene lost 7 bases, with 17 bases spanning the gap. The CDR3 runs 14 residues. Per germline, CDR1 LNHDA and CDR2 SQIVND (reference sequence).

The receptor's source is a human donor with classical Hodgkin lymphoma. J is TRBJ1-4 and V is TRBV19; D is unclear. The sequencing used peripheral blood mononuclear cells (PBMCs), collected before the fourth cycle of nivolumab. CDR3 protein: CASSDTGESEKLFF. The CDR3 DNA reads as TGTGCCAGTTCCGACACCGGGGAAAGTGAAAAACTGTTTTTT.